A selection of T cell receptor beta chains follows, all from one sample in a study of response to subunit inactivated influenza vaccine. TCRdb recomputed calls from the RT-PCR reads with MiXCR, one row per CDR3 protein. The data contain 290,000 or so distinct CDR3 sequences, 20% to 25% of them singletons. The sample consisted of PBMCs from blood, taken less than 22 months after vaccination. Every receptor here comes from a man aged 45-69 years who received an inactivated influenza vaccine. CDR3s include the opening cysteine and the closing phenylalanine or tryptophan. A D gene is named only where the DNA matches it firmly. Only some rows state a clone size, as once, few, many or a class for expanded clones.

size,D,V,J,CDR3,DNA
-,-,TRBV24-1,TRBJ2-3,CATSTTDTQYF,TGTGCCACCAGCACCACAGATACGCAGTATTTT
-,TRBD2,TRBV4-3,TRBJ2-3,CASSQGGGPTDTQYF,TGCGCCAGCAGCCAAGGCGGGGGGCCCACAGATACGCAGTATTTT
many,-,TRBV12-3/TRBV12-4,TRBJ1-6,CASAGSSYNSPLHF,TGTGCCAGCGCAGGGAGCTCCTATAATTCACCCCTCCACTTT
few,TRBD2,TRBV29-1,TRBJ2-3,CSVEDQASGRPDTQYF,TGCAGCGTTGAAGATCAGGCTAGCGGGAGGCCAGATACGCAGTATTTT
-,-,TRBV20-1,TRBJ1-5,CSASRGFQPQHF,TGCAGTGCTAGCCGGGGGTTTCAGCCCCAGCATTTT
-,-,TRBV5-5,TRBJ2-6,CASSLRVVSMGANVLTF,TGTGCCAGCAGCTTGCGGGTGGTTAGTATGGGGGCCAACGTCCTGACTTTC
-,-,TRBV1,TRBJ2-5,CTSSRATETQYF,TGCACCAGCAGCCGAGCCACGGAGACCCAGTACTTC
-,TRBD1,TRBV5-1,TRBJ1-4,CASSLVLAGGSEKLFF,TGCGCCAGCAGCTTGGTCCTGGCAGGGGGGAGTGAAAAACTGTTTTTT
many,-,TRBV12-3/TRBV12-4,TRBJ2-1,CASMHPPNEQFF,TGTGCCAGCATGCACCCCCCCAATGAGCAGTTCTTC
few,-,TRBV12-3/TRBV12-4,TRBJ1-3,CASKPAGLENTIYF,TGTGCCAGCAAACCCGCGGGCCTGGAAAACACCATATATTTT
-,-,TRBV21-1,TRBJ2-7,CASSKEGLRGDYEQYF,TGTGCCAGCAGCAAAGAAGGCCTCAGGGGAGACTACGAGCAGTACTTC
once,-,TRBV5-8,TRBJ2-7,CASKGEGGILDF,TGTGCCAGCAAGGGAGAAGGGGGTATTTTGGACTTC
-,TRBD1,TRBV5-1,TRBJ2-7,CASRRTGSEEQYF,TGCGCCAGCAGAAGGACAGGGTCTGAGGAGCAGTACTTC
few,-,TRBV6-1,TRBJ1-5,CASRETYRVRGQPQHF,TGTGCCAGCAGGGAAACTTACAGGGTCCGGGGTCAGCCCCAGCATTTT
-,TRBD1,TRBV6-1,TRBJ2-5,CASSPDRGGLQETQYF,TGTGCCAGCAGCCCCGATAGAGGGGGCCTCCAAGAGACCCAGTACTTC
-,-,TRBV29-1,TRBJ2-2,CSVEKGSLLFF,TGCAGCGTTGAAAAAGGGTCGTTGCTGTTTTTT
many,-,TRBV12-3/TRBV12-4,TRBJ1-3,CASSGWGYGNTIYF,TGTGCCAGCAGTGGCTGGGGTTACGGAAACACCATATATTTT
few,TRBD1,TRBV20-1,TRBJ1-1,CSARMGYLGQGKRAFF,TGCAGTGCTAGAATGGGGTATCTGGGACAGGGTAAGCGAGCTTTCTTT
few,-,TRBV3-1,TRBJ1-2,CASSQDHGLGGYTF,TGTGCCAGCAGCCAAGATCACGGATTAGGGGGCTACACCTTC
few,TRBD2,TRBV9,TRBJ2-2,CASSGTSGSLSGELFF,TGTGCCAGCAGCGGCACTAGCGGGAGTTTATCCGGGGAGCTGTTTTTT
many,-,TRBV20-1,TRBJ1-5,CSGVQGKFNQPQHF,TGCAGTGGAGTCCAGGGGAAGTTTAATCAGCCCCAGCATTTT
-,TRBD1,TRBV7-2,TRBJ1-5,CASRRPGGWDQPQHF,TGTGCCAGTAGAAGACCAGGGGGATGGGATCAGCCCCAGCATTTT
few,TRBD1,TRBV7-7,TRBJ2-2,CASSPIHGQGLENTGELFF,TGTGCTAGCAGCCCGATCCACGGACAGGGCCTGGAAAACACCGGGGAGCTGTTTTTT
few,TRBD2,TRBV20-1,TRBJ2-3,CSASGGLAGDGTDTQYF,TGCAGTGCCTCGGGCGGACTAGCGGGGGATGGCACAGATACGCAGTATTTT
-,-,TRBV29-1,TRBJ1-1,CSVDPGHGGTEAFF,TGCAGCGTAGATCCGGGACATGGTGGCACTGAAGCTTTCTTT
-,-,TRBV5-1,TRBJ1-5,CASSLNGDSGQPQHF,TGCGCCAGCAGTCTCAACGGGGATAGCGGCCAGCCCCAGCATTTT